This TCR beta chain was recorded in a study of T cells after posttransplantation cyclophosphamide. This clone showed up many times. Here immunoSEQ multiplex PCR was the method, and the copy in TCRdb shows in-frame clones only, minus some. The sample shows around 26,000 clones, none of them appearing just once. This sequence was found in a woman in her fifties or sixties in good health, CMV-negative, and a related stem cell transplant donor. Sequenced input: PBMCs.

DNA of the CDR3: TGCGCCAGCAGCCAAGATCGTCGGGTAGCGGGAACGTACCAAGAGACCCAGTACTTC. Translation: CASSQDRRVAGTYQETQYF. J is TRBJ2-5 and V is TRBV4-1; 8 bases align to TRBD2. This CDR3 has 19 amino acids. With 0 bases clipped from V and 0 bases from J, the junction kept 12 bases outside the gene matches. CDR1 is MGHRA, CDR2 YSYEKL, per germline.